The 12 T cell receptor beta chains below were found in one sample sequenced in a study of T cell responses to AZD1222 COVID-19 vaccine. Profiling relied on immunoSEQ multiplex PCR, and the TCRdb table lists in-frame clones only, not all of them. This sample has tens of thousands of clones, with roughly nine tenths found just once. The sequencing here drew on peripheral blood, taken 28 days after the second AZD1222 dose. These receptors originate from an adult who received the AZD1222 COVID-19 vaccine.

This chain's CDR3 is CASNLGPNLGEQYV. The CDR3 nucleotides read TGTGCCAGCAACCTAGGGCCGAACCTCGGGGAGCAGTACGTC. The V gene is TRBV2, the J gene TRBJ2-7, with D unresolved. Germline-derived CDR1 and CDR2 are SNHLY and FYNNEI. V dropped 7 bases and J dropped 7 bases, with 20 bases sitting between them. This CDR3 is 14 amino acids long.

This clone occurred once. The V call is TRBV5-5, the J call TRBJ1-5; D gene uncertain. The CDR3 sequence is 15 residues long. Looked up from germline, CDR1 is SGHKS and CDR2 is YYEKEE (reference sequence). The germline V and J ends were trimmed by 4 bases and 0 bases, with 11 bases remaining between them. CDR3 sequence (DNA): TGTGCCAGCAGCCGTACAGCGGATAGCAATCAGCCCCAGCATTTT. This encodes CASSRTADSNQPQHF.

The CDR3 DNA follows: TGTGCCAGCAGCTCCGGGACAGGCCGTTCGGCAGATACGCAGTATTTT. This codes for CASSSGTGRSADTQYF. The chain uses TRBV28 and TRBJ2-3, with 8 positions matching TRBD1. The CDR3 consists of 16 residues. Germline CDR1 is MDHEN and CDR2 is SYDVKM. J was trimmed by 4 bases and V by 6 bases; bases with no gene match: 12.

V gene TRBV19 combines with J gene TRBJ2-5; D is unclear. The CDR3 loop spans 11 amino acids. With 5 bases removed from V and 2 bases from J, the gap between germline ends came to 3 bases. Germline CDR1 is LNHDA and CDR2 is SQIVND (reference sequence). The CDR3 spells CASSAQETQYF. For the CDR3, the DNA is TGTGCCAGTAGTGCTCAAGAGACCCAGTACTTC.

This clone was found a few times. The chain recombines TRBV7-2 with TRBJ2-7, with D possibly matching TRBD1 (5 bases). The V gene's germline CDR1 is SGHTA and CDR2 FQGNSA. The V end lost 4 bases, the J end lost 3 bases, and 10 bases lay between the germline ends. The CDR3 loop spans 13 amino acids. The CDR3 loop reads CASSSTARYEQYF. CDR3 in DNA: TGTGCCAGCAGCTCGACAGCCCGCTACGAGCAGTACTTC. Looking up the rest from reference TRBV7-2 and TRBJ2-7 gives the full variable domain: GAGVSQSPSNKVTEKGKDVELRCDPISGHTALYWYRQSLGQGLEFLIYFQGNSAPDKSGLPSDRFSAERTGGSVSTLTIQRTQQEDSAVYLCASSSTARYEQYFGPGTRLTVT.

The chain is built from TRBV3-1 (or the pseudogene TRBV3-2) and TRBJ1-2; 9 bases line up with TRBD1. The CDR3 loop spans 14 amino acids. Germline trimming cut 5 bases from V and 7 bases from J; bases unmatched to any gene: 8. Germline V lookup: CDR1 LGHDT, CDR2 YNNKEL (reference sequence). The CDR3 bases are TGTGCCAGCAGCGCTACAGGGGGCGAGGGTGGCTACACCTTC. Protein: CASSATGGEGGYTF.

J is TRBJ1-2 and V is TRBV13; 7 nucleotides align to TRBD1. The CDR3 has 15 residues. Trimming removed 0 bases from V and 0 bases from J; junction bases left unmatched: 1. Germline CDR1 PRHDT, CDR2 FYEKMQ (reference sequence). As DNA, the CDR3 is TGTGCCAGCAGCTTAGGGACAGGGACTAACTATGGCTACACCTTC. Translated: CASSLGTGTNYGYTF. The variable domain in full, completed from reference TRBV13 and TRBJ1-2, reads AAGVIQSPRHLIKEKRETATLKCYPIPRHDTVYWYQQGPGQDPQFLISFYEKMQSDKGSIPDRFSAQQFSDYHSELNMSSLELGDSALYFCASSLGTGTNYGYTFGSGTRLTVV.

The chain employs TRBV10-1 and TRBJ2-2; the D call may be TRBD1 or TRBD2 (6 bases each). Germline CDR1 is WNHNN and CDR2 is SYGVQD (reference sequence). The V end was cut by 10 bases, the J end by 7 bases, with 13 bases between. This CDR3 region has 12 residues. The CDR3 sequence: CATRGHFGELFF. CDR3 DNA: TGCGCCACCCGGGGGCACTTCGGGGAGCTGTTTTTT.

The V gene is TRBV10-3, the J gene TRBJ1-2, with D possibly being TRBD1 (5 bases). The ends were cut back, 0 bases at V and 2 bases at J, with 16 bases in the middle. The germline V gene has CDR1 ENHRY and CDR2 SYGVKD. This CDR3 region has 17 residues. CDR3 sequence (DNA): TGTGCCATCAGTGAGTCCTCCGTGGGACGGGAAAACTATGGCTACACCTTC. It is translated as CAISESSVGRENYGYTF.

This chain uses TRBV5-8 with TRBJ1-1; 8 nucleotides match TRBD1. This CDR3 comprises 15 residues. The V segment lost 3 bases and the J segment 7 bases; nucleotides outside the gene matches: 11. The germline CDR1 and CDR2 sequences are SGHTS and YDEGEE. CDR3 protein: CASSSVPRGRGEAFF. The CDR3 nucleotides are TGTGCCAGCAGCTCTGTCCCCAGGGGGCGCGGTGAAGCTTTCTTT.

The V gene is TRBV6-5, the J gene TRBJ1-1; no firm D call. There are 14 residues in the CDR3. V was pared by 2 bases and J by 0 bases, with 7 bases between. The germline V gene encodes CDR1 MNHEY and CDR2 SVGAGI. The chain's CDR3 is CASSYPPMNTEAFF. As DNA, the CDR3 is TGTGCCAGCAGTTACCCCCCGATGAACACTGAAGCTTTCTTT.

This chain joins TRBV9 and TRBJ2-5, with 11 positions matching TRBD2. Germline V gene data show CDR1 as SGDLS and CDR2 as YYNGEE. The CDR3 loop spans 16 amino acids. J lost 1 base, V lost 0 bases, and 2 bases had no gene match. In DNA form, the CDR3 reads TGTGCCAGCAGCGTAGATCTAGCGGGGGGCCAAGAGACCCAGTACTTC. Protein product: CASSVDLAGGQETQYF.